Shown below are 11 T cell receptor beta chains from a single sample sequenced in a study of regulatory T cells in long-lasting Graves disease. Investigators prepared the TCR beta libraries by applying iRepertoire HTBI primers and Arm-PCR of CDR3 regions. TCRdb recomputed calls from the multiplex PCR reads with MiXCR, one row per CDR3 protein. This table holds around 400,000 distinct CDR3 sequences, roughly 16% found once. Time point reported: newly diagnosed GD, antithyroid drugs for less than 3 months. RNA isolated from PBMCs was used to make the TCR library. This sample comprised peripheral blood mononuclear cells (PBMCs), obtained at new diagnosis, from a patient treated with antithyroid drugs. The receptors here all came from a female donor with Graves disease.

V and J are TRBV29-1 and TRBJ2-1; 9 bases line up with TRBD2. The length of the CDR3 is 14 residues. V gave up 8 bases and J gave up 7 bases; unmatched junction bases: 12. Per germline, CDR1 SQVTM and CDR2 ANQGSEA. The CDR3 region is CSTLAGVVANEQFF. The CDR3 DNA follows: TGCAGCACTTTAGCGGGAGTCGTAGCTAATGAGCAGTTCTTC.

This clonotype was detected many times. The rearrangement links TRBV6-1 to TRBJ1-5; 7 bases map to TRBD1. The J segment lost 0 bases and the V segment lost 4 bases, leaving 12 bases of the junction unmatched. The CDR3 is 18 amino acids. Germline-derived CDR1 and CDR2 are MNHNS and SASEGT. The CDR3, as DNA: TGTGCCAGCAGTGCCGGCGCAGGGGGAGCCTTTAGCAATCAGCCCCAGCATTTT. Protein product: CASSAGAGGAFSNQPQHF.

In this sample, this clonotype turned up many times. The chain combines TRBV27 with TRBJ1-6; tentative D call: TRBD1 (5 bases). This CDR3 contains 15 residues. Germline V gene data show CDR1 as MNHEY and CDR2 as SMNVEV (reference sequence). Trimming stripped 3 bases from V and 4 bases from J, with 10 bases between. CDR3 residues: CASSFEGSYNSPLHF. CDR3 in DNA: TGTGCCAGCAGTTTTGAGGGGTCGTATAATTCACCCCTCCACTTT.

This clonotype was counted many times. This chain joins TRBV11-1 and TRBJ2-3; 10 nucleotides align to TRBD2. CDR3 length equals 16 residues. V was pared by 5 bases and J by 1 base, with 6 bases of the junction left unmatched. Germline CDR1 and CDR2: SGHAT and FQDESV (reference sequence). CDR3 coding DNA: TGTGCCAGCAGCCTAACTGGGACTAGCGGCACAGATACGCAGTATTTT. Encoded protein: CASSLTGTSGTDTQYF. Full variable domain (remainder filled in from reference TRBV11-1 and TRBJ2-3): EAEVAQSPRYKITEKSQAVAFWCDPISGHATLYWYRQILGQGPELLVQFQDESVVDDSQLPKDRFSAERLKGVDSTLKIQPAELGDSAMYLCASSLTGTSGTDTQYFGPGTRLTVL.

This clonotype was recorded at least ten times. The rearrangement links TRBV24-1 to TRBJ2-6; 11 nucleotides line up with TRBD1. CDR3 length: 17 amino acids. Trimming removed 7 bases from V and 4 bases from J; junction bases left unmatched: 8. Germline V gives CDR1 KGHDR, CDR2 SFDVKD. The CDR3 nucleotides read TGTGCCACCAGGCCGGGACAGGGGGTAAACGGGGCCAACGTCCTGACTTTC. Translating gives CATRPGQGVNGANVLTF.

Worth noting for this clonotype: This is likely an artifact of a read error, given a far larger clone one base away. The chain couples TRBV2 to TRBJ2-7; the match to TRBD2 covers 11 bases. Germline CDR1 SNHLY, CDR2 FYNNEI. J lost 2 bases, V lost 6 bases, and 6 bases had no gene match. CDR3 length: 15 residues. The CDR3 nucleotides are TGTGCCAGCAGACCCGGGACTAGCGGTACCTACGAGCAGTACTTC. Amino acids: CASRPGTSGTYEQYF.

This clonotype was counted at least ten times. V is TRBV5-1 and J is TRBJ2-1, with 15 bases fitting TRBD2. Germline V CDR1 and CDR2: SGHRS, YFSETQ. With 3 bases clipped from V and 10 bases from J, the junction kept 2 bases outside the gene matches. The CDR3 consists of 14 residues. The CDR3 here is CASSSGTSGREQFF. The CDR3 coding sequence is TGCGCCAGCAGCTCAGGGACTAGCGGGAGGGAGCAGTTCTTC.

This clonotype was seen many times. This rearrangement joins TRBV7-6 to TRBJ2-5; TRBD1 might be the D (5 bases). Trimming removed 4 bases at V and 5 bases at J, with 14 bases between. This CDR3 is 14 amino acids long. Per the germline V gene, CDR1 is SGHVS and CDR2 is FNYEAQ. CDR3 DNA: TGTGCCAGCAGCTCCGGACACGGTGGGGAGACCCAGTACTTC. Its protein is CASSSGHGGETQYF.

This clonotype occurred many times. The chain joins TRBV27 to TRBJ1-1; D gene uncertain. Germline V gene sequence: CDR1 MNHEY, CDR2 SMNVEV (reference sequence). Trimming took 6 bases from V and 0 from J, leaving 11 bases between them. The CDR3 is 14 residues long. CDR3 in amino acids: CASSLRAVNTEAFF. The CDR3 DNA sequence: TGTGCCAGCAGCTTAAGGGCAGTGAACACTGAAGCTTTCTTT.

Here the CDR3 DNA reads TGTGCCAGCAGCCCGGACAGTCATACGCAGTATTTT. Protein product: CASSPDSHTQYF. The chain carries TRBV11-3 and TRBJ2-3; possible D gene TRBD1, 6 bases. Germline CDR1 and CDR2: SGHNT and YENEEA. The CDR3 runs to 12 residues. V lost 5 bases, J lost 7 bases, and 10 bases lay in between. Complete variable domain (other parts from reference TRBV11-3 and TRBJ2-3): EAGVVQSPRYKIIEKKQPVAFWCNPISGHNTLYWYLQNLGQGPELLIRYENEEAVDDSQLPKDRFSAERLKGVDSTLKIQPAELGDSAVYLCASSPDSHTQYFGPGTRLTVL.

In this sample, this clonotype turned up many times. The gene calls are TRBV18 and TRBJ1-1, with D maybe TRBD1 (6 bases). The CDR3 covers 15 residues. Trimming stripped 3 bases from V and 0 bases from J, with 11 bases between. Germline V lookup: CDR1 KGHSH, CDR2 LQKENI. CDR3 region: CASSPGADMNTEAFF. The CDR3 DNA follows: TGTGCCAGCTCACCGGGGGCGGACATGAACACTGAAGCTTTCTTT.